The present entry profiles one T cell receptor (beta chain) with its context. The antigen is unknown. These gene names are mouse names. With the read ending 4 residues before the CDR3 end, the germline J gene is used to fill in that end. Cutaneous lymph nodes were pooled and cells sorted by CD4, CD8alpha, NKG2D, NKG2ACE and more. This specimen comes from a study of CD8+ T cells in alopecia areata. Study context: It was roughly 6-11-week-old female C3H/HeJ mice that received skin from approximately 6-12-month-old C3H/HeJ graft donors with spontaneous alopecia. General observations from the study: Scalp repertoires also include resident alphabeta T cells from normal skin. Lesional scalp exceeded normal scalp in clonality, especially in alopecia totalis/universalis.

The CDR3 is 15 amino acids. Trimming took 2 bases from V and 0 from J, leaving 10 bases between them. Germline V gene data show CDR1 as NNHDY and CDR2 as SYVADS. Sequencing used cDNA as its template, made by extracting RNA and reverse transcribing it. Generated by immunoSEQ multiplex PCR, the TCRdb table keeps only in-frame clones and is missing some. This sample carries approximately 300,000 clones, none of them present only once. Sequencing was carried out using CD4+ T cells sorted from a lymph node. The receptor was derived from a C3H/HeJ mouse with alopecia areata. Mice of this strain are of MHC haplotype H2-k. The chain couples TRBV13-3 to TRBJ2-3; D not resolved. The CDR3: CASSESYTSAETLYF. CDR3 DNA, as far as it was read: TGTGCCAGCAGTGAGTCTTATACTAGTGCAGAA.